This paragraph covers one T cell receptor (beta chain) sequence. This entry belongs to a study of cytomegalovirus exposure and HLA in healthy donors. On the study more broadly: HLA-typed donors were the source of roughly 85 million unique TCRs held in an early data release.

13 Jbeta primers and 60 Vbeta primers were used for the PCR. Profiled with immunoSEQ multiplex PCR; TCRdb holds only in-frame clones, not every one. Here the sample spans 75,000 to 90,000 clones, over 75% being singletons. Germline lookup yields CDR1 KGHSH and CDR2 LQKENI. V was clipped by 1 base and J by 3 bases, with 9 bases between them. This CDR3 contains 14 residues. Sequencing was carried out using PBMCs. The receptor was isolated from a human donor in good health. V usage is TRBV18 and J usage is TRBJ1-2, with no clear D. CDR3 DNA: TGTGCCAGCTCACCACGTGAGGGAGACTATGGCTACACCTTC. This sequence encodes CASSPREGDYGYTF.